This T cell receptor beta chain originates from a study of T cell responses to AZD1222 COVID-19 vaccine. Study observations and caveats: At baseline, seropositivity was found in only six or seven AZD1222 recipients. Variant regions that are unmutated are reportedly the target of nearly half of spike-specific TCRs.

Worth noting for this clone: Its antigen is undetermined.

TCRdb keeps only in-frame clones here, not all; method: immunoSEQ multiplex PCR. The table includes about 160,000 clones, about nine tenths detected once. The receptor was derived from an adult in good health. The source material was peripheral blood, sampled on day 0 of AZD1222 vaccination.

For the CDR3, the DNA is TGTGCCAGCAGTTTAGGGCAGGGGGTAACCGGGGAGCTGTTTTTT. Its translation: CASSLGQGVTGELFF. The V gene is TRBV27, the J gene TRBJ2-2, with 7 bases that match TRBD1. This CDR3 contains 15 residues. CDR1 MNHEY and CDR2 SMNVEV come from the germline V gene (reference sequence). V was clipped by 2 bases and J by 5 bases; unmatched bases: 5.